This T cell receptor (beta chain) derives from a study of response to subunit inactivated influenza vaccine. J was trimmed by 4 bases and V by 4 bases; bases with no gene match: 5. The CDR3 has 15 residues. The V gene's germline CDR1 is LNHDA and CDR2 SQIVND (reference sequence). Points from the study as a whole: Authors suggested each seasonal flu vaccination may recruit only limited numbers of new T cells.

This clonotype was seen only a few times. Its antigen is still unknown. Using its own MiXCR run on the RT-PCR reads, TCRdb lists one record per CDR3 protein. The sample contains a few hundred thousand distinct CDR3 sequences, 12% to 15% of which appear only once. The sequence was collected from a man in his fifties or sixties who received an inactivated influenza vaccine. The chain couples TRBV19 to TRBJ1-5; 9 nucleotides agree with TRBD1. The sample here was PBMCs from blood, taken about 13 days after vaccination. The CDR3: CASSRLGQGNQPQHF. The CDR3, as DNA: TGTGCCAGTAGTAGATTGGGACAGGGAAATCAGCCCCAGCATTTT.